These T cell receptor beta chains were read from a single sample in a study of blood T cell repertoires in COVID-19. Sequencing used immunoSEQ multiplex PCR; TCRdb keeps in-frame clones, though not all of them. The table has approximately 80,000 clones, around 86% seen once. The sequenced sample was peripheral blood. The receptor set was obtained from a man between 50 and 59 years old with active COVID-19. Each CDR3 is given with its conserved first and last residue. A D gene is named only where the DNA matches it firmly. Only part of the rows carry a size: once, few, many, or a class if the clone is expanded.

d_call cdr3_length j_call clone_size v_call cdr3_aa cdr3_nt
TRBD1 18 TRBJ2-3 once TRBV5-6 CASSDLRLGQGATDTQYF TGTGCCAGCAGCGATCTAAGACTAGGACAGGGGGCGACGGATACGCAGTATTTT
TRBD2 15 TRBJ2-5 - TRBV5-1 CASTLAGGREETQYF TGCGCCAGCACACTAGCGGGGGGCCGGGAAGAGACCCAGTACTTC
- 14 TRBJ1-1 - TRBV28 CASSLGGGRTEAFF TGTGCCAGCAGTTTGGGAGGGGGTAGGACTGAAGCTTTCTTT
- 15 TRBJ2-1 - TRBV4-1 CASSQGPQGENEQFF TGCGCCAGCAGCCAAGGCCCCCAGGGTGAAAATGAGCAGTTCTTC
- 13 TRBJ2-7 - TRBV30 CAWSARPSYEQYF TGTGCCTGGAGTGCCAGGCCATCTTACGAGCAGTACTTC
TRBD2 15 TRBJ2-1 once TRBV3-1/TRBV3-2 CASSLGLAGPNEQFF TGTGCCAGCAGCTTAGGACTAGCGGGACCTAATGAGCAGTTCTTC
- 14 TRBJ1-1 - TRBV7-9 CASSQIQGATEAFF TGTGCCAGCAGCCAAATACAGGGTGCCACTGAAGCTTTCTTT
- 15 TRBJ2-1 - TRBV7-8 CASSSELLSYNEQFF TGTGCCAGCAGCTCCGAGCTCCTCTCGTACAATGAGCAGTTCTTC
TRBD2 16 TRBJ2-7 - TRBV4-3 CASSQEWGGDSYEQYF TGCGCCAGCAGCCAAGAATGGGGGGGTGACTCTTACGAGCAGTACTTC
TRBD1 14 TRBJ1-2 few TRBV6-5 CASSYEGAVTGYTF TGTGCCAGCAGTTACGAGGGGGCGGTCACAGGCTACACCTTC
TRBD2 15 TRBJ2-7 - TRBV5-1 CASSRAAGETYEQYF TGCGCCAGCAGCCGGGCGGCGGGAGAGACCTACGAGCAGTACTTC
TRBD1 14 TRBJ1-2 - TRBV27 CASSSGGLFDGYTF TGTGCCAGCAGTTCAGGGGGCCTCTTCGATGGCTACACCTTC
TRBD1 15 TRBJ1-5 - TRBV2 CASRSRQGWGQPQHF TGTGCCAGCAGATCTCGACAGGGTTGGGGTCAGCCCCAGCATTTT
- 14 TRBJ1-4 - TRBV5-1 CASSPGRGPEKLFF TGCGCCAGCAGCCCCGGCAGAGGGCCTGAAAAACTGTTTTTT
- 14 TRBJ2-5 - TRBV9 CASSAVLGAETQYF TGTGCCAGCAGCGCCGTCCTAGGGGCAGAGACCCAGTACTTC
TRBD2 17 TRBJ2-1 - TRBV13 CASSAWSSGPSYNEQFF TGTGCCAGCAGCGCGTGGTCTAGCGGACCATCCTACAATGAGCAGTTCTTC
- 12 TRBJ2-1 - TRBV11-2 CASSQGRDEQFF TGTGCCAGCAGCCAGGGCAGAGATGAGCAGTTCTTC
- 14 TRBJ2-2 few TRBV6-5 CASTLIQGTGELFF TGTGCCAGCACCTTGATACAGGGAACCGGGGAGCTGTTTTTT
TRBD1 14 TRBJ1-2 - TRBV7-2 CASSKGQGGYGYTF TGTGCCAGCAGCAAGGGACAGGGGGGCTATGGCTACACCTTC
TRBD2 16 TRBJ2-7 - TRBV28 CASSLGLAGGSYEQYF TGTGCCAGCAGTTTGGGGTTAGCGGGAGGCAGTTACGAGCAGTACTTC
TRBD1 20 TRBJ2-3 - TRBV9 CASSSRSGTGGVFVTDTQYF TGTGCCAGCAGCTCCCGATCCGGGACAGGGGGAGTCTTTGTCACAGATACGCAGTATTTT
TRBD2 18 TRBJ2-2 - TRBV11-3 CASSLGGLAGGRTGELFF TGTGCCAGCAGCTTAGGTGGACTAGCGGGAGGTCGCACCGGGGAGCTGTTTTTT
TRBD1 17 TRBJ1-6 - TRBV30 CAWRNTGQGINNSPLHF TGTGCCTGGAGAAATACTGGACAGGGGATAAATAATTCACCCCTCCACTTT
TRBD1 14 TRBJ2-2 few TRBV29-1 CSVYRGVNTGELFF TGCAGCGTTTACAGGGGGGTTAACACCGGGGAGCTGTTTTTT
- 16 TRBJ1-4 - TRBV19 CASSIDYRATNEKLFF TGTGCCAGTAGTATAGACTACAGAGCAACTAATGAAAAACTGTTTTTT
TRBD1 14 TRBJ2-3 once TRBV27 CASGSRGPTDTQYF TGTGCCAGCGGGAGCAGGGGGCCGACAGATACGCAGTATTTT
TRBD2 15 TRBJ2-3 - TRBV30 CAWTVERGGSDTQYF TGTGCCTGGACGGTTGAGCGGGGGGGATCAGATACGCAGTATTTT
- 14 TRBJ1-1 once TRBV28 CASSPGTPNTEAFF TGTGCCAGCAGCCCCGGGACACCTAACACTGAAGCTTTCTTT
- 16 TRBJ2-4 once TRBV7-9 CASSLGAALAKNIQYF TGTGCCAGCAGCTTAGGGGCAGCTCTAGCCAAAAACATTCAGTACTTC
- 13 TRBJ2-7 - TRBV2 CASSVKSSYEQYF TGTGCCAGCAGTGTCAAGAGCTCCTACGAGCAGTACTTC
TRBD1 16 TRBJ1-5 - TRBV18 CASSPTGTGGYQPQHF TGTGCCAGCTCACCAACCGGGACAGGGGGCTATCAGCCCCAGCATTTT
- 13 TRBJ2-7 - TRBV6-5 CASSPGHSYEQYF TGTGCCAGCAGTCCAGGCCATTCCTACGAGCAGTACTTC
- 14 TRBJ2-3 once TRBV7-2 CASSRGSFTDTQYF TGTGCCAGCAGTCGGGGTTCTTTCACAGATACGCAGTATTTT
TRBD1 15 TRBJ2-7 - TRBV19 CASSRDRGSSYEQYF TGTGCCAGTAGTAGAGACAGGGGGAGCTCCTACGAGCAGTACTTC
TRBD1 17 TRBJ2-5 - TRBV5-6 CASSWGLGQGGKETQYF TGTGCCAGCAGCTGGGGGCTAGGACAGGGAGGTAAAGAGACCCAGTACTTC
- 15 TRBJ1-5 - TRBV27 CASSFSSGGNQPQHF TGTGCCAGCAGTTTTTCCAGCGGGGGCAATCAGCCCCAGCATTTT
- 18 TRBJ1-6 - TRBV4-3 CASSQERQAPLNHSPLHF TGCGCCAGCAGCCAAGAACGGCAGGCCCCGTTGAATCATTCACCCCTCCACTTT
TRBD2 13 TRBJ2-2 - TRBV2 CATGLAGAGELFF TGTGCCACGGGACTAGCGGGAGCCGGGGAGCTGTTTTTT
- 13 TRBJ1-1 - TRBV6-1 CASSERLNTEAFF TGTGCCAGCAGTGAGAGGCTCAACACTGAAGCTTTCTTT
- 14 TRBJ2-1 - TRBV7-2 CASSLNRVGNEQFF TGTGCCAGCAGCTTAAATCGGGTTGGCAATGAGCAGTTCTTC
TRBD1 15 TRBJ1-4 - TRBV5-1 CASSLAGTGAEKLFF TGCGCCAGCAGCTTGGCTGGGACAGGGGCCGAAAAACTGTTTTTT
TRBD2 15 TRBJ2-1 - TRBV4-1 CASSQVVGTKNEQFF TGCGCCAGCAGCCAAGTAGTAGGGACTAAAAATGAGCAGTTCTTC
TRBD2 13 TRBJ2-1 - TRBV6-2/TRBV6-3 CASCRGGAAEQFF TGTGCCAGCTGCCGCGGGGGGGCCGCTGAGCAGTTCTTC
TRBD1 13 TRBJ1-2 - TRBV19 CASSPTGVYGYTF TGTGCCAGTAGCCCGACAGGGGTCTATGGCTACACCTTC
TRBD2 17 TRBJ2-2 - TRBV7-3 CASSLILAGGNTGELFF TGTGCCAGCAGCTTAATCCTAGCGGGGGGCAACACCGGGGAGCTGTTTTTT
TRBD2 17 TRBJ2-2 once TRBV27 CASSLSRLAENTGELFF TGTGCCAGCAGTTTATCGAGACTAGCAGAGAACACCGGGGAGCTGTTTTTT
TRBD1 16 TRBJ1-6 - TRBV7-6 CASSPRQGGYNSPLHF TGTGCCAGCAGCCCCCGACAGGGCGGGTATAATTCACCCCTCCACTTT
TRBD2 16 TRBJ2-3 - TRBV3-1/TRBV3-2 CASSQAGGGATDTQYF TGTGCCAGCAGCCAAGCCGGCGGGGGGGCCACAGATACGCAGTATTTT
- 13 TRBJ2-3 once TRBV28 CASSTGSTDTQYF TGTGCCAGCTCGACAGGTAGCACAGATACGCAGTATTTT
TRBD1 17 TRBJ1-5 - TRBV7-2 CASSLTGTAWSNQPQHF TGTGCCAGCAGCTTGACAGGGACCGCCTGGAGCAATCAGCCCCAGCATTTT
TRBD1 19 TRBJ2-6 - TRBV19 CASSPGQGRWVSGANVLTF TGTGCCAGTAGTCCGGGACAGGGGAGGTGGGTCTCTGGGGCCAACGTCCTGACTTTC
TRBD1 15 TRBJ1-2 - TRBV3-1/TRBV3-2 CASSQSGQGALGYTF TGTGCCAGCAGCCAATCCGGACAGGGGGCTTTGGGCTACACCTTC
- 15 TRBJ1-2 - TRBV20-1 CSASFLDEANYGYTF TGCAGTGCTAGTTTTCTAGACGAAGCTAACTATGGCTACACCTTC